This TCR beta chain was captured in a study of technical replicates of blood from a few donors. Germline CDR1 reads SEHNR; CDR2 reads FQNEAQ (reference sequence). J lost 0 bases, V lost 4 bases, and 4 bases had no gene match. The CDR3 consists of 16 residues. The assay was immunoSEQ multiplex PCR, and TCRdb's table has in-frame clones only and misses some. The sample lists 95,000 to 100,000 clones, 96% seen once, with roughly 0.19% in the top ten. The receptor's source is a human donor in good health. What was sequenced was T cells isolated from PBMCs. The chain recombines TRBV7-9 with TRBJ2-3, with 10 bases aligning to TRBD2. The CDR3 DNA reads TGTGCCAGCAGCTCCTTGACTAGCGGGAGCACAGATACGCAGTATTTT. Translated: CASSSLTSGSTDTQYF.